This TCR beta chain was observed in a study of post-analysis software for immune sequencing data (dated by TCRdb to the mid-2010s). With respect to the entire study: Recorded disease courses included relapsing-remitting, secondary progressive and progressive-relapsing multiple sclerosis, with some patients lacking subtype annotation. The multiple sclerosis patient repertoires were compared with roughly twelve previously published healthy control repertoires from donors aged about 6 to 26 years. A subset of samples was prepared in parallel using single-end sample barcoding, then pooled and co-amplified after Illumina adapter ligation. Broad study findings and their caveats: The control group was slightly older than the multiple sclerosis patient group. When samples were clustered directly using the F measure, samples prepared in the same batch co-clustered strongly, which prompted a batch-effect correction. Compared with controls, multiple sclerosis patients had significantly lower normalized Chao1 diversity, a finding suggesting substantial peripheral T-cell clonal expansion. About five TRBV segments, including TRBV5-6, TRBV5-1 and TRBV20-1, were significantly more frequent in patients than controls.

This clonotype was picked up a small number of times. Its antigen is currently not known. No quality values exist for individual bases; no much larger clone is one base distant. To demonstrate the VDJtools post-analysis software, TCR beta repertoires were profiled from the peripheral blood of over ten young patients with multiple sclerosis. The multiple sclerosis patients were children and adolescents ranging in age from roughly 6 to 15 years. Libraries were made using PCR. These reads were obtained on an Illumina HiSeq 2500. Unique molecular identifiers were incorporated into TCR beta cDNA libraries to reduce PCR and sequencing biases. Roughly 500,000 cDNA molecules were obtained for every 1 to 10 million input T cells, so each molecule roughly corresponded to one T cell. The same protocol used for the earlier healthy control dataset was applied to prepare and sequence the patient libraries. Within a given batch, samples were prepared together, multiplexed and sequenced on the same HiSeq lane. The authors' pipeline ran thus. Raw barcoded reads were processed with MIGEC, discarding single-read molecular identifier groups before consensus assembly and CDR3 extraction. VDJtools was used for post-analysis of the clonotype tables, and diversity was normalized by down-sampling every dataset to the size of the smallest sample. To correct batch-related cross-sample contamination, repertoire overlap clustering matched CDR3 amino acid sequences but not nucleotide sequences. Starting from the raw public reads, TCRdb applied fastp trimming at Q25, assembled clones with MiXCR and retained in-frame beta chains. Rows are unified per CDR3 protein, each entry keeping the most common DNA and genes. The V and J calls here are based on TCRdb, not the publication. This sample is represented by under 650,000 distinct CDR3 sequences; 44% of them were singletons. The top ten constitute 1.5% to 2% of the sample.

From the cysteine through the phenylalanine, the CDR3 covers 14 amino acids. Left in the record is the CDR3 DNA by itself, 42 bases read in frame from the first base. The germline V gene provides CDR1 SGHRS and CDR2 YFSETQ. The sequenced sample consisted of blood. The TCR comes from a girl aged 5-17 years with multiple sclerosis. This receptor chain uses TRBV5-1 and TRBJ2-4, and possibly TRBD2, on 6 matching bases. TRBJ2-7 matches the DNA end more closely, so the J call is doubtful. The CDR3 protein is CASSSGTQTYEQYF. The nucleotide sequence is given as TGCGCCAGCAGCTCGGGGACTCAAACCTACGAGCAGTACTTC.